This record covers a single T cell receptor (beta chain). Antigen: not known. The record originates from a study of monozygotic twins with inflammatory bowel disease. Study outcomes and limitations: Clonotype overlap with others was lower in IBD patients than in healthy twins, a difference that was greatest with disease activity. Limited statistical power may explain no repertoire similarity difference between concordant and discordant twins.

There were eight separate reactions per sample in which cDNA was made. TCRdb processed the 5' RACE reads again and assigns one entry to each CDR3 protein, with no DNA. The sample holds about 350,000 distinct CDR3 sequences. Germline values: CDR1 SGHRS, CDR2 YFSETQ. The CDR3 consists of 14 residues. The sample taken for sequencing was blood. The clonotype originates from a human donor with ulcerative colitis or Crohn's disease, or a healthy co-twin of an affected twin (not recorded which). The gene calls are TRBV5-1 and TRBJ2-5; as DNA is missing, the TRBD1 call by TCRdb cannot be tested. The CDR3 sequence: CASSFLQEQETQYF.